One T cell receptor beta chain is described in this entry. This entry belongs to a study of blood T cells in healthy people across ages. V lost 3 bases, J lost 1 base, and 11 bases lay in between. CDR3 size: 15 residues. Germline CDR1 is MGHRA and CDR2 is YSYEKL. For the second PCR, which ran for about 6 to 12 cycles, a sample-barcoded 5' primer and a J-beta primer mix were used. TCRdb processed the 5' RACE reads anew with MiXCR; each CDR3 protein has one entry. The sample includes 850,000 to 1,300,000 distinct CDR3 sequences, around 45% seen only once; the top ten take 18%. The chain employs TRBV4-1 and TRBJ2-3, with D perhaps TRBD1 (7 bases). This TCR came from a woman aged 55-69 years in good health. Source material: blood. This chain's CDR3 is CASSQGRGGTDTQYF. CDR3 in DNA: TGCGCCAGCAGCCAGGGCAGGGGGGGCACAGATACGCAGTATTTT.